The entry that follows covers one TCR beta chain sequence. Within the sample, other DNA sequences also encode this same CDR3. Profiling relied on immunoSEQ multiplex PCR, and the TCRdb table lists in-frame clones only, not all of them. The top ten clones hold 0.95% to 1.5% of a sample with over a million clones, roughly 96% of them seen once. The sample is drawn from a study of shared clonotypes between healthy human individuals. CDR3 length: 14 residues. The V gene end was trimmed by 5 bases and the J gene end by 3 bases; junction bases not matched to a gene: 6. The germline CDR1 and CDR2 sequences are SGHRS and YFSETQ.

The TCR was taken from a man aged 25 to 40 in good health. The chain couples TRBV5-1 to TRBJ2-7, with 9 bases fitting TRBD1. Sequencing was performed on naive CD4+ T cells sorted from blood. Subset of the sample: CD45RA+ positively selected. CDR3: CASSPGTGSYEQYF. The CDR3 region has the DNA TGCGCCAGCAGTCCCGGGACAGGGAGCTACGAGCAGTACTTC.